The 5 T cell receptor beta chains below were found in one sample sequenced in a study of cytomegalovirus exposure and HLA in healthy donors. The repertoire was sequenced with immunoSEQ multiplex PCR; TCRdb's copy has only in-frame clones and lacks some. The data show about 330,000 clones, with about 90% seen just once and approximately 1.1% held by the top ten. The sequenced sample consisted of PBMCs. The origin of the receptors is a woman aged 25-40 years in good health and CMV-seropositive.

The V call is TRBV11-2, the J call TRBJ1-5, with 11 bases matching TRBD1. Trimming cost V 5 bases and J 3 bases; bases outside gene matches: 9. Germline assignment: CDR1 SGHAT and CDR2 FQNNGV. The CDR3 runs to 17 residues. The CDR3 nucleotides are TGTGCCAGCAGCCGGACAGGGGGCGAGGGAAACAATCAGCCCCAGCATTTT. Translated: CASSRTGGEGNNQPQHF.

The V gene is TRBV7-2, the J gene TRBJ2-5; TRBD2 aligns across 9 bases. CDR1 is SGHTA and CDR2 is FQGNSA in the germline V gene. With 5 bases clipped from V and 4 bases from J, the junction kept 11 bases outside the gene matches. The CDR3 runs 16 residues. The CDR3 reads CASSLDGRGGLETQYF. The CDR3 DNA reads as TGTGCCAGCAGCCTAGATGGGCGGGGGGGATTAGAGACCCAGTACTTC.

This chain connects TRBV13 to TRBJ2-6, with D maybe TRBD1 (5 bases). The CDR3 is 17 amino acids. Trimming removed 2 bases at V and 0 bases at J, with 11 bases between. Looked up from germline, CDR1 is PRHDT and CDR2 is FYEKMQ (reference sequence). CDR3 nucleotides: TGTGCCAGCAGCTTATCCCCAGGGCCCTCTGGGGCCAACGTCCTGACTTTC. Protein product: CASSLSPGPSGANVLTF.

V usage is TRBV5-1 and J usage is TRBJ1-2, with TRBD1 identical over 9 bases. Germline loops: CDR1 SGHRS, CDR2 YFSETQ. V lost 3 bases, J lost 6 bases, and 6 bases stayed unmatched. The CDR3 length is 14 residues. CDR3 amino acids: CASSWSGTGNGYTF. The CDR3 nucleotides are TGCGCCAGCAGCTGGTCCGGGACAGGGAATGGCTACACCTTC.

The chain uses TRBV6-5 and TRBJ2-7; a possible D gene is TRBD1 (5 bases). The ends were cut back, 8 bases at V and 4 bases at J, with 12 bases in the middle. This CDR3 contains 12 residues. Looked up from germline, CDR1 is MNHEY and CDR2 is SVGAGI. CDR3 sequence: CASRNTGYEQYF. In DNA, the CDR3 is TGTGCCAGCCGTAATACAGGATACGAGCAGTACTTC.